The rows below give T cell receptor beta chains drawn from one sample of a study of blood T cell repertoires in COVID-19. Generated by immunoSEQ multiplex PCR, the TCRdb table keeps only in-frame clones and is missing some. The sample lists some 200,000 clones; approximately 94% were seen once. Sequenced sample: peripheral blood. These receptors were taken from a young man with COVID-19, enrolled during active disease. CDR3s include the opening cysteine and the closing phenylalanine or tryptophan. A D gene is named only where the DNA matches it firmly. Size is omitted from some rows. Given values are once, few, many or a class for expanded clones.

D	J	V	size	CDR3	DNA
TRBD1	TRBJ2-7	TRBV29-1	NA	CSALGTASSYEQYF	TGCAGCGCCTTAGGGACAGCCAGCTCCTACGAGCAGTACTTC
TRBD1	TRBJ2-7	TRBV12-5	NA	CASSGTGGSEQYF	TGTGCTAGCTCCGGGACAGGGGGCTCTGAGCAGTACTTC
NA	TRBJ2-3	TRBV20-1	NA	CSASLVGASTDTQYF	TGCAGTGCTAGTCTAGTGGGGGCTAGCACAGATACGCAGTATTTT
TRBD1	TRBJ1-4	TRBV15	NA	CATRRDRNEKLFF	TGTGCCACCAGGCGGGACAGAAATGAAAAACTGTTTTTT
NA	TRBJ2-5	TRBV6-1	NA	CASSELTSEQETQYF	TGTGCCAGCAGTGAGTTGACTTCGGAGCAAGAGACCCAGTACTTC
NA	TRBJ1-6	TRBV2	NA	CASSDTSSSYNSPLHF	TGTGCCAGCAGTGATACCTCGAGCTCCTATAATTCACCCCTCCACTTT
NA	TRBJ1-3	TRBV19	NA	CASSRESGNTIYF	TGTGCCAGTAGCAGGGAATCCGGAAACACCATATATTTT
TRBD1	TRBJ2-1	TRBV5-4	NA	CASSVDRVAYNEQFF	TGTGCCAGCAGCGTGGACAGGGTGGCCTACAATGAGCAGTTCTTC
NA	TRBJ2-2	TRBV30	NA	CAWSQSTAGELFF	TGTGCCTGGAGTCAAAGCACCGCCGGGGAGCTGTTTTTT
TRBD2	TRBJ2-1	TRBV4-1	NA	CASSFRAGSTQWGQFF	TGCGCCAGCAGTTTCCGAGCGGGGAGCACTCAGTGGGGGCAGTTCTTC
TRBD1	TRBJ1-5	TRBV6-6	NA	CASSIQGGENQPQHF	TGTGCCAGCAGTATCCAGGGGGGAGAAAATCAGCCCCAGCATTTT
NA	TRBJ1-4	TRBV2	few	CASRPPGQYGKLFF	TGTGCCAGCCGGCCCCCCGGACAGTATGGAAAACTGTTTTTT
NA	TRBJ1-2	TRBV3-1/TRBV3-2	NA	CASSPGAGTRSGYTF	TGTGCCAGCAGCCCCGGGGCCGGGACACGGTCGGGCTACACCTTC
NA	TRBJ1-1	TRBV5-1	once	CASSSGGEVRTEAFF	TGCGCCAGCAGCTCTGGGGGGGAGGTAAGGACTGAAGCTTTCTTT
NA	TRBJ1-1	TRBV15	NA	CATSRAGTRFTEAFF	TGTGCCACCAGCAGAGCCGGGACACGCTTCACTGAAGCTTTCTTT
NA	TRBJ1-2	TRBV14	NA	CASSQGTFYGYTF	TGTGCCAGCAGCCAAGGGACTTTCTATGGCTACACCTTC
TRBD1	TRBJ1-1	TRBV3-1/TRBV3-2	NA	CASSKTGGVTEAFF	TGTGCCAGCAGCAAGACAGGGGGGGTAACTGAAGCTTTCTTT
NA	TRBJ1-2	TRBV20-1	NA	CSAEGNYGYTF	TGCAGTGCTGAGGGTAACTATGGCTACACCTTC
NA	TRBJ1-5	TRBV12-5	NA	CASGLSGGSNQPQHF	TGTGCTAGTGGTTTGTCGGGAGGGAGCAATCAGCCCCAGCATTTT
TRBD1	TRBJ1-2	TRBV5-5	NA	CASSRGQGASYGYTF	TGTGCCAGCAGCCGCGGACAGGGGGCGAGCTATGGCTACACCTTC
NA	TRBJ1-2	TRBV6-5	once	CASSYQGHDYGYTF	TGTGCCAGCAGTTACCAGGGACACGACTATGGCTACACCTTC
TRBD1	TRBJ1-1	TRBV6-6	NA	CASSYGQGGTEAFF	TGTGCCAGCAGTTACGGACAGGGTGGGACTGAAGCTTTCTTT
TRBD1	TRBJ1-5	TRBV27	once	CASSLSARDRGPYQPQHF	TGTGCCAGCAGTTTATCGGCCCGGGACAGGGGGCCTTATCAGCCCCAGCATTTT
TRBD1	TRBJ1-1	TRBV29-1	NA	CSVGVRGDTEAFF	TGCAGCGTTGGGGTCAGGGGGGACACTGAAGCTTTCTTT
NA	TRBJ2-1	TRBV5-6	once	CASSLGNYWSSYNEQFF	TGTGCCAGCAGCTTAGGCAATTACTGGAGCTCCTACAATGAGCAGTTCTTC
TRBD1	TRBJ1-1	TRBV30	once	CAWDTGALNTEAFF	TGTGCCTGGGATACAGGGGCCCTGAACACTGAAGCTTTCTTT
NA	TRBJ2-5	TRBV5-1	NA	CASSLLPGRWETQYF	TGCGCCAGCAGCTTGCTGCCAGGGCGTTGGGAGACCCAGTACTTC
NA	TRBJ1-1	TRBV14	NA	CASSQRQMREAFF	TGTGCCAGCAGCCAAAGACAGATGAGGGAAGCTTTCTTT
NA	TRBJ1-1	TRBV6-2/TRBV6-3	NA	CASSYSLTEAFF	TGTGCCAGCAGTTACTCCTTGACTGAAGCTTTCTTT
NA	TRBJ2-5	TRBV18	NA	CASSPPSGPETQYF	TGTGCCAGCTCACCACCGAGCGGACCCGAGACCCAGTACTTC
TRBD1	TRBJ1-2	TRBV6-5	NA	CASSSPDRGDGYTF	TGTGCCAGCAGTTCCCCCGACAGGGGCGATGGCTACACCTTC
NA	TRBJ1-5	TRBV3-1/TRBV3-2	NA	CASSQGEAEGPQHF	TGTGCCAGCAGCCAAGGAGAGGCTGAGGGGCCCCAGCATTTT
NA	TRBJ1-5	TRBV2	NA	CASSTQGLRGQPQHF	TGTGCCAGCAGTACGCAGGGCCTCAGGGGTCAGCCCCAGCATTTT
TRBD2	TRBJ2-3	TRBV7-6	NA	CASSIASGGTDTQYF	TGTGCCAGCAGCATCGCTAGCGGGGGAACAGATACGCAGTATTTT
NA	TRBJ2-4	TRBV27	NA	CATSSIAIKNIQYF	TGTGCCACCTCTTCTATTGCGATCAAAAACATTCAGTACTTC
NA	TRBJ2-7	TRBV5-5	NA	CASSLDWNSYEQYF	TGTGCCAGCAGCTTAGACTGGAACTCCTACGAGCAGTACTTC
TRBD1	TRBJ1-1	TRBV5-6	once	CASSRMDRGTEAFF	TGTGCCAGCAGCAGAATGGACAGGGGCACTGAAGCTTTCTTT
TRBD1	TRBJ2-7	TRBV11-2	NA	CASSSDRGQQYF	TGTGCCAGCAGCTCGGACAGGGGCCAACAGTACTTC
TRBD1	TRBJ1-1	TRBV9	NA	CASSATGTLRAFF	TGTGCCAGCAGCGCGACAGGGACCTTGAGAGCTTTCTTT
NA	TRBJ1-1	TRBV5-6	NA	CASSLVSQGWAFF	TGTGCCAGCAGCTTGGTGTCGCAGGGCTGGGCTTTCTTT
NA	TRBJ1-2	TRBV2	NA	CARAGGQGGYGYTF	TGTGCCAGAGCAGGAGGCCAAGGGGGCTATGGCTACACCTTC
TRBD1	TRBJ1-4	TRBV9	NA	CASSTRDRGTNEKLFF	TGTGCCAGCAGCACCCGAGACAGGGGAACTAATGAAAAACTGTTTTTT
TRBD2	TRBJ2-1	TRBV6-5	NA	CATLRLAGGGNEQFF	TGTGCCACCCTAAGACTAGCGGGGGGGGGCAATGAGCAGTTCTTC
NA	TRBJ1-2	TRBV6-5	NA	CASSYPGTPMGYTF	TGTGCCAGCAGTTATCCCGGGACACCGATGGGCTACACCTTC
TRBD2	TRBJ2-7	TRBV6-5	NA	CASIPKDSGGEQYF	TGTGCCAGCATCCCAAAGGACAGCGGGGGAGAGCAGTACTTC
NA	TRBJ1-2	TRBV5-5	NA	CASSPEARGYGYTF	TGTGCCAGCAGCCCCGAAGCGCGGGGGTATGGCTACACCTTC
NA	TRBJ2-2	TRBV19	NA	CASKQGPTGELFF	TGTGCCAGTAAGCAGGGGCCCACCGGGGAGCTGTTTTTT
NA	TRBJ1-1	TRBV27	NA	CASRRRSSIQWNTEAFF	TGTGCCAGCAGACGGAGGTCGTCCATTCAGTGGAACACTGAAGCTTTCTTT
NA	TRBJ2-3	TRBV7-9	once	CASKGLRTDTQYF	TGTGCCAGCAAGGGACTCCGCACAGATACGCAGTATTTT
NA	TRBJ1-5	TRBV10-3	NA	CATRGGQNQPQHF	TGTGCCACCAGAGGCGGCCAAAATCAGCCCCAGCATTTT
TRBD2	TRBJ2-7	TRBV5-6	NA	CASSSRNSGGAGEQYF	TGTGCCAGCAGCTCCCGGAATAGCGGGGGGGCTGGGGAGCAGTACTTC
NA	TRBJ2-2	TRBV2	NA	CASILDSLNTGELFF	NA
NA	TRBJ1-2	TRBV4-2	NA	CASSQELDSEVIGYGYTF	TGTGCCAGCAGCCAAGAGTTGGATTCCGAAGTGATCGGGTATGGCTACACCTTC
TRBD1	TRBJ2-7	TRBV18	NA	CASSPSGQGSYEQYF	TGTGCCAGCTCACCATCCGGACAGGGGTCCTACGAGCAGTACTTC
TRBD2	TRBJ2-5	TRBV10-3	NA	CAINQRGGQETQYF	TGTGCCATCAACCAGCGGGGGGGTCAAGAGACCCAGTACTTC